This T cell receptor beta chain was found in a study of cytomegalovirus exposure and HLA in healthy donors. This CDR3 has 15 residues. Trimming took 4 bases from V and 5 from J; bases not matched to a gene: 7. The V gene's germline CDR1 is MNHNY and CDR2 SVGAGI (reference sequence). Each donor was healthy, and each was a bone marrow donor. Amplification used 60 Vbeta primers and 13 Jbeta primers. Using immunoSEQ multiplex PCR, the repertoire was profiled, and TCRdb retains in-frame clones only, with some absent. The sample shows about 80,000 clones, roughly 80% of them seen only once. The sequence was obtained from a man aged 45-60 years in good health and CMV-seropositive. Sequencing was done on a sample of PBMCs. V and J are TRBV6-6 and TRBJ2-2; 7 bases agree with TRBD2. CDR3 sequence (DNA): TGTGCCAGCAGTTTGGGGGAGGGTTTAACCGGGGAGCTGTTTTTT. This sequence encodes CASSLGEGLTGELFF.